The clone carrying this T cell receptor beta chain was picked up many times. The sample comes from a study of post-analysis software for immune sequencing data. Prepared TCR beta cDNA libraries contained unique molecular identifiers. From the PCR reads, TCRdb called clonotypes with MiXCR, one entry per CDR3 protein. This sample has hundreds of thousands of distinct CDR3 sequences, with 30% found just once. This receptor was obtained from a girl under 18 with multiple sclerosis. The sequencing input was blood.

The CDR3 loop is CASRGVGEQYF. The CDR3 DNA sequence: TGTGCCTCCAGGGGAGTCGGGGAGCAGTACTTC. The chain has TRBV10-3 and TRBJ2-7, with D maybe TRBD1 (6 bases). V gave up 11 bases and J gave up 7 bases, with 15 bases separating them. This CDR3 is built from 11 residues. Germline lookup yields CDR1 ENHRY and CDR2 SYGVKD.